What follows are 15 T cell receptor beta chains derived from one specimen sequenced in a study of CD8+CD57+ T cells in acquired aplastic anemia. Template material for TCR beta VDJ and CDR3 profiling consisted of genomic DNA. TCRdb analysed the reads with MiXCR anew, one entry per CDR3 protein. The repertoire includes 450,000 to 600,000 distinct CDR3 sequences, around 30% of them detected once, and 0.75% to 0.95% sits in the top ten. CD8+CD57+ cell expansion, shown by flow cytometry, had occurred in the patients selected for sequencing. Sequencing input: sorted CD4+, CD8+, or CD8+CD57+ T cells (not recorded which) from PBMCs. These receptors were taken from a human donor with aplastic anemia.

The genes are TRBV20-1 and TRBJ1-3; tentative D call: TRBD1 (5 bases). Trimming took off 2 bases at V and 4 bases at J, with 18 bases between the two ends. Germline V lookup: CDR1 DFQATT, CDR2 SNEGSKA (reference sequence). This CDR3 has 16 residues. CDR3 amino acids: CSARTQRGAGGNTIYF. The CDR3 coding sequence is TGCAGTGCTAGAACCCAGCGGGGCGCGGGGGGAAACACCATATATTTT.

This clonotype was detected many times. The chain links TRBV7-2 to TRBJ1-2; D unresolved. The germline CDR1 and CDR2 sequences are SGHTA and FQGNSA. This CDR3 is built from 15 residues. V was clipped by 4 bases and J by 3 bases, with 15 bases between them. CDR3 DNA: TGTGCCAGCAGCTCAACGTTCGGCAGATACTATGGCTACACCTTC. It specifies CASSSTFGRYYGYTF.

Ten or more counts support this clonotype. The V call is TRBV5-5, the J call TRBJ1-1; D remains ambiguous. Trimming cost V 0 bases and J 3 bases, with 6 bases left between them. The CDR3 loop spans 13 amino acids. Germline-derived CDR1 and CDR2 are SGHKS and YYEKEE (reference sequence). The CDR3 is CASSLAPYTEAFF. CDR3 sequence (DNA): TGTGCCAGCAGCTTGGCACCGTACACTGAAGCTTTCTTT.

The sample holds one count of this clonotype. V usage is TRBV19 and J usage is TRBJ2-3; D is perhaps TRBD1 (5 bases). Trimming stripped 3 bases from V and 2 bases from J, with 9 bases between. There are 14 residues in the CDR3. The germline CDR1 and CDR2 sequences are LNHDA and SQIVND (reference sequence). CDR3 DNA sequence: TGTGCCAGTAGTATTACAGGCTACACAGATACGCAGTATTTT. Encoded protein: CASSITGYTDTQYF.

On this clonotype itself: A read error is possible here, since a much larger clone lies one base away. The V gene is TRBV15, the J gene TRBJ2-3, with 7 nucleotides matching TRBD2. The CDR3 is made up of 15 amino acids. Trimming at V came to 3 bases and at J to 6 bases, leaving 9 bases not matched to a gene. The germline gives CDR1 LNHNV, CDR2 YYDKDF (reference sequence). The CDR3 region is CATSSDPLAVDTQYF. The CDR3, as DNA: TGTGCCACCAGCAGTGATCCCCTAGCGGTGGATACGCAGTATTTT.

This clonotype came up many times. Here the CDR3 reads CASSEAGIGNTIYF. The CDR3 DNA follows: TGTGCCAGCAGTGAAGCGGGGATTGGAAACACCATATATTTT. This chain links TRBV2 with TRBJ1-3, with unresolved D. This CDR3 spans 14 amino acids. Per germline, CDR1 SNHLY and CDR2 FYNNEI. The ends were cut back, 0 bases at V and 3 bases at J, with 6 bases in the middle.

This clonotype has ten or more counts. The chain recombines TRBV7-9 with TRBJ1-3; TRBD1 aligns across 9 bases. The V gene's germline CDR1 is SEHNR and CDR2 FQNEAQ (reference sequence). The CDR3 sequence is 15 residues long. V lost 8 bases and J lost 2; bases outside the gene matches: 7. CDR3 sequence reads: CASLPGTGPGNTIYF. For the CDR3, the DNA is TGTGCCAGCCTACCCGGGACAGGGCCTGGAAACACCATATATTTT.

With respect to this clonotype: A much larger clone differs by one base, so this may be a read error. The chain carries TRBV20-1 and TRBJ2-5, with TRBD2 matching over 7 bases. The CDR3 is 14 amino acids. CDR1 is DFQATT, CDR2 SNEGSKA, per germline (reference sequence). CDR3 residues: CSAPPTSVQETQHF. The CDR3 DNA is TGCAGTGCTCCGCCCACTAGCGTACAAGAGACCCAGCACTTC.

The rearrangement joins TRBV5-5 to TRBJ1-1; D is ambiguous. This CDR3 has 14 residues. V shed 1 base and J shed 8 bases, with 15 bases lying between them. CDR1 and CDR2 (germline): SGHKS, YYEKEE (reference sequence). The CDR3 reads CASSLQASVGEAFF. The CDR3 DNA reads TGTGCCAGCAGCTTGCAGGCCAGTGTAGGCGAAGCTTTCTTT.

This clonotype was recorded at least ten times. The CDR3 protein is CATSSGLAGGYAGELFF. In DNA, the CDR3 is TGTGCCACCAGCAGTGGACTAGCGGGAGGTTACGCCGGGGAGCTGTTTTTT. The chain employs TRBV15 and TRBJ2-2, with 14 nucleotides matching TRBD2. J gave up 6 bases and V 3 bases, and 6 bases lay outside the gene matches. Looked up from germline, CDR1 is LNHNV and CDR2 is YYDKDF (reference sequence). The CDR3 loop spans 17 amino acids.

The V and J genes are TRBV30 and TRBJ1-1; maybe TRBD1 (5 bases). V was shortened by 0 bases and J by 2 bases, with 10 bases between the two germline ends. The CDR3 is 14 residues long. Germline CDR1 and CDR2: GTSNPN and SVGIG (reference sequence). This chain's CDR3 is CAWSVLGVNTEAFF. For the CDR3, the DNA is TGTGCCTGGAGTGTATTAGGGGTAAACACTGAAGCTTTCTTT.

This clonotype was seen a few times. In DNA form, the CDR3 reads TGTGCCAGCGGGGCGATCACGAACACCGGGGAGCTGTTTTTT. It encodes CASGAITNTGELFF. This chain joins TRBV9 and TRBJ2-2, with TRBD1 as a possible D gene (5 bases). V gave up 7 bases and J gave up 0 bases, with 10 bases separating them. The CDR3 has 14 amino acids. The germline V gene has CDR1 SGDLS and CDR2 YYNGEE.

This clonotype was observed at least ten times. The chain employs TRBV4-1 and TRBJ2-7, with D perhaps matching TRBD1 or TRBD2 (5 bases each). The germline V and J ends were trimmed by 0 bases and 9 bases, with 15 bases remaining between them. CDR1 and CDR2 from the germline V gene are MGHRA and YSYEKL. The CDR3 consists of 14 residues. The CDR3 DNA is TGCGCCAGCAGCCAAGAAGGTGAGGGACCTCGGCAGTACTTC. It translates to CASSQEGEGPRQYF.

The rearrangement joins TRBV5-1 to TRBJ1-1; maybe TRBD1 (6 bases). The CDR3 is made up of 14 amino acids. Trimming stripped 2 bases from V and 5 bases from J, with 13 bases between. CDR1 SGHRS and CDR2 YFSETQ come from the germline V gene. This CDR3 reads CASSFGRGPTEAFF. The CDR3 nucleotides read TGCGCCAGCAGCTTCGGCAGGGGCCCGACTGAAGCTTTCTTT.

This clonotype was found a few times. The chain carries TRBV6-1 and TRBJ2-5; D gene ambiguous. Trimming pared 3 bases from V and 5 bases from J, leaving 19 bases between. The CDR3 covers 16 residues. CDR1 is MNHNS, CDR2 SASEGT, per germline. The DNA of the CDR3 is TGTGCCAGCAGTGACCCGTCGCTAGGGATGCAGGAGACCCAGTACTTC. The encoded protein is CASSDPSLGMQETQYF.